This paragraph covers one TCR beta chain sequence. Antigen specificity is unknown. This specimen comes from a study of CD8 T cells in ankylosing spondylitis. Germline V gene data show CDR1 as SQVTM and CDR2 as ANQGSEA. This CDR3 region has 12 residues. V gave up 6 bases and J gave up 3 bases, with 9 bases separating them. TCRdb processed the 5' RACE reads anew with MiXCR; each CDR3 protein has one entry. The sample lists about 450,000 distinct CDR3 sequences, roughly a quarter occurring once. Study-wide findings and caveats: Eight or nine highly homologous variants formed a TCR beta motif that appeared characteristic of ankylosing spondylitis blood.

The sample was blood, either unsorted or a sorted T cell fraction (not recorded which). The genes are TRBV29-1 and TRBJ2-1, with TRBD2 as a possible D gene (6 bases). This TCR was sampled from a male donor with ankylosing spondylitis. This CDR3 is CSVRENYNEQFF. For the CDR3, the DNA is TGCAGCGTCCGGGAGAACTACAATGAGCAGTTCTTC.